These 10 T cell receptor beta chains were sequenced from one sample in a study of blood T cell repertoires in COVID-19. Measured with immunoSEQ multiplex PCR; TCRdb has only the in-frame clones, and not every one. The data contain about 140,000 clones, about four fifths of them singletons. Source material: PBMCs or T cells enriched from blood (not recorded which). These receptor sequences come from a woman in her forties or fifties with acute COVID-19.

This sequence joins TRBV5-1 and TRBJ1-5; TRBD1 agrees at 7 bases. The CDR3 length is 15 residues. V trimming: 0 bases; J trimming: 5 bases; junction bases outside the gene matches: 5. CDR1 is SGHRS and CDR2 is YFSETQ in the germline V gene. CDR3 protein: CASSLGGDSYQPQHF. DNA for the CDR3: TGCGCCAGCAGCTTGGGAGGGGACAGCTATCAGCCCCAGCATTTT. Full variable domain (missing parts from reference TRBV5-1 and TRBJ1-5): KAGVTQTPRYLIKTRGQQVTLSCSPISGHRSVSWYQQTPGQGLQFLFEYFSETQRNKGNFPGRFSGRQFSNSRSEMNVSTLELGDSALYLCASSLGGDSYQPQHFGDGTRLSIL.

This chain joins TRBV3-1 (or the pseudogene TRBV3-2) and TRBJ1-2; no definite D call. This CDR3 contains 15 residues. Trimming left V 1 base short and J 7 bases short, with 16 bases between. In germline, CDR1 is LGHDT, CDR2 YNNKEL (reference sequence). CDR3 sequence (DNA): TGTGCCAGCAGCCAAGGTGCGGGGATGACGGGTGGCTACACCTTC. Its translation is CASSQGAGMTGGYTF.

This sequence joins TRBV18 and TRBJ1-6, with a weak D call TRBD1 (6 bases). From germline, CDR1 is KGHSH and CDR2 LQKENI. V dropped 1 base and J dropped 7 bases, with 8 bases sitting between them. The CDR3 covers 14 residues. This CDR3 reads CASSPRDTNSPLHF. The DNA of the CDR3 is TGTGCCAGCTCACCACGGGACACCAATTCACCCCTCCACTTT.

The rearrangement joins TRBV5-1 to TRBJ1-4; D perhaps matches TRBD1 (5 bases). The V gene's germline CDR1 is SGHRS and CDR2 YFSETQ. Deletions cut 1 base from V and 1 base from J, with 8 bases between. The CDR3 consists of 15 residues. CDR3 DNA: TGCGCCAGCAGCTTGACGGGGGAAACTAATGAAAAACTGTTTTTT. Amino acid sequence: CASSLTGETNEKLFF.

The chain's CDR3 is CASSKSGSNEQFF. The CDR3 DNA reads as TGTGCCAGCAGCAAAAGCGGGAGCAATGAGCAGTTCTTC. The chain links TRBV7-3 to TRBJ2-1, with 8 bases fitting TRBD2. The germline gives CDR1 SGHTA, CDR2 FQGTGA. The V gene end was trimmed by 5 bases and the J gene end by 6 bases; junction bases not matched to a gene: 3. The CDR3 totals 13 residues.

CDR3 sequence reads: CASSGPGQGGYEQYF. The CDR3 DNA reads TGTGCCAGTAGTGGTCCGGGACAGGGGGGCTACGAGCAGTACTTC. The chain has TRBV19 and TRBJ2-7, with 11 bases fitting TRBD1. CDR3 length equals 15 residues. Germline values: CDR1 LNHDA, CDR2 SQIVND (reference sequence). The V gene end was trimmed by 5 bases and the J gene end by 3 bases; junction bases not matched to a gene: 6.

The chain is built from TRBV4-1 and TRBJ1-1; 9 bases are shared with TRBD1. Germline lookup yields CDR1 MGHRA and CDR2 YSYEKL. The CDR3 consists of 17 residues. Trimming took 4 bases from V and 11 from J; bases not matched to a gene: 20. This CDR3 reads CASSLSQQGAVAPIAFF. Written as DNA, the CDR3 is TGCGCCAGCAGCCTGTCGCAACAGGGGGCTGTGGCCCCTATTGCTTTCTTT.

The chain joins TRBV5-4 to TRBJ1-2; tentative D call: TRBD1 (5 bases). CDR3 length: 14 residues. Trimming stripped 6 bases from V and 0 bases from J, with 12 bases between. Germline CDR1 SGHNT, CDR2 YYREEE (reference sequence). CDR3 protein: CASTQDITNYGYTF. The CDR3 coding sequence is TGTGCCAGCACCCAGGACATTACTAACTATGGCTACACCTTC.

The gene calls are TRBV13 and TRBJ2-7, with D hard to call. CDR1 is PRHDT and CDR2 is FYEKMQ in the germline V gene (reference sequence). The CDR3 has 13 amino acids. V was pared by 5 bases and J by 3 bases, with 11 bases between. This CDR3 reads CASSPLAVYEQYF. The CDR3 nucleotides are TGTGCCAGCAGCCCATTAGCCGTCTACGAGCAGTACTTC.

The chain combines TRBV4-1 with TRBJ1-2; D is perhaps TRBD1 (6 bases). This CDR3 region has 16 residues. The ends were cut back, 4 bases at V and 6 bases at J, with 21 bases in the middle. The germline V gene encodes CDR1 MGHRA and CDR2 YSYEKL. The CDR3 protein is CASSPFTGHSLDGYTF. In nucleotides, the CDR3 is TGCGCCAGCAGCCCCTTTACAGGGCACTCCTTGGATGGCTACACCTTC.